This T cell receptor beta chain appears in the sequencing data of a study of blood T cells in healthy people across ages. Findings of the study overall: A strong correlation was found between TCR beta diversity and the percentage of naive T cells. Estimated diversity that came from one million T cells was considered an underestimate.

A second PCR of 7 to 11 cycles used a sample-barcoded 5' primer and a J-beta primer mix. TCRdb re-called the 5' RACE reads with MiXCR, one entry per CDR3 protein. This repertoire shows roughly 900,000 distinct CDR3 sequences, about 44% found once; its top ten account for around 15%. This clonotype has just a few counts. Its target is not known. Healthy Caucasian individuals from Russia aged about 6 to 100 served as donors. Total RNA amounts of at least 5.5 micrograms were extracted per sample. The CDR3 is 15 residues long. Germline values: CDR1 MNHEY, CDR2 SMNVEV (reference sequence). V shed 3 bases and J 5 bases; nucleotides not matched to a gene: 7.

The sequence was collected from a man aged 30-40 years in good health. J is TRBJ2-7 and V is TRBV27; 10 bases are shared with TRBD1. Sequencing was carried out using blood. CDR3 sequence reads: CASSLGTGVFNEQYF. The CDR3, as DNA: TGTGCCAGCAGTTTGGGGACAGGGGTTTTCAACGAGCAGTACTTC.